This is a list of T cell receptor beta chains from one sample in a study of T cell responses to AZD1222 COVID-19 vaccine. The protocol was immunoSEQ multiplex PCR, while the TCRdb copy is restricted to in-frame clones and leaves out a portion. The table shows 150,000 to 200,000 clones, with less than 95% occurring only once. The sample consisted of peripheral blood, taken on day 0 of AZD1222 vaccination. The receptors shown here come from an adult in good health. The CDR3 runs from the conserved cysteine through the conserved F or W. A D gene is named only where the DNA matches it firmly.

d_call	v_call	cdr3_aa
TRBD1	TRBV2	CASISGTGAHEQYF
.	TRBV28	CASSFKRQPYNEQFF
TRBD1	TRBV28	CASRRQGMAQPQHF
TRBD1	TRBV7-9	CASSLSGQGRTIF
.	TRBV4-1	CASSHVGETQYF
.	TRBV28	CASSAGGANQPQHF
TRBD2	TRBV28	CASSLVASGSGIQYF
TRBD1	TRBV28	CASLDRGPYNSPLHF
.	TRBV24-1	CATSGSSYGYTF
.	TRBV11-2	CASSRTEAFF
TRBD1	TRBV19	CASRPDRRQPQHF
.	TRBV7-2	CASSHNIGPYNEQFF
.	TRBV10-1	CASRETGKLDQPQHF
.	TRBV5-8	CASSRGQGYSGNTIYF
.	TRBV7-8	CASSFDGLGNQPQHF
.	TRBV11-1	CASSRGRGTYEQYF
.	TRBV19	CASSIGSGGSREAFF
.	TRBV28	CASSLPARSSYNSPLHF
.	TRBV6-5	CATGSQGRLYGYTF
.	TRBV29-1	CSVVGLYGNTIYF
.	TRBV4-1	CASSQPRRLNTEAFF
.	TRBV28	CASSPQSAVSEQYF
.	TRBV28	CASGTNNEQFF
TRBD2	TRBV5-1	CASSGSGSAYEQYF
.	TRBV24-1	CATSDRRTVGSYNEQFF
TRBD2	TRBV11-3	CASSSYLAGGNDEQYF
.	TRBV11-2	CASSPNYEQYF
.	TRBV5-1	CASSLLGRTYEQYF
TRBD2	TRBV4-1	CASSQEPPTGGYNEQFF
TRBD1	TRBV7-6	CASSRDSFPGEAFF
.	TRBV7-9	CASSLPGDEQYF